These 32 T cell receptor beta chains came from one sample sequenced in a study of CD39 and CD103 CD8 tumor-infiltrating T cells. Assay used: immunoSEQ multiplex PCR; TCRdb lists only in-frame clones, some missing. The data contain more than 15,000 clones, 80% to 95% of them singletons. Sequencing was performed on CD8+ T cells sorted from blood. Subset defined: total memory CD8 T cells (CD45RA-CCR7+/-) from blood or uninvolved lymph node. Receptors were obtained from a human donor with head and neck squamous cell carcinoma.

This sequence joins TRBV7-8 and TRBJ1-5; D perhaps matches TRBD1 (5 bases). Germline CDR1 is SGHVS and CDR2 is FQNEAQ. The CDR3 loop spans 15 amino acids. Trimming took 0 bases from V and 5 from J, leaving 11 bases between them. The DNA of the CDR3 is TGTGCCAGCAGCTTAGCCAACGGGGGGGATCAGCCCCAGCATTTT. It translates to CASSLANGGDQPQHF.

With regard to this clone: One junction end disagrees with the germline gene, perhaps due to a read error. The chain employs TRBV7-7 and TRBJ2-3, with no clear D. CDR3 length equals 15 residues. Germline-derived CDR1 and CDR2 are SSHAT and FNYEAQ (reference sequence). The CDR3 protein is CASSLGNLGTDTQYF. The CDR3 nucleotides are TGTGCTAGCAGCTTAGGTAATTTAGGCACAGATACGCAGTATTTT.

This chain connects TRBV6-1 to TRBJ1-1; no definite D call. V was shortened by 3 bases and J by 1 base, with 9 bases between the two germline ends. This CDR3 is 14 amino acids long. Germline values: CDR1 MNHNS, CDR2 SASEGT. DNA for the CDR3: TGTGCCAGCAGTGACCCAGACGAGAACACTGAAGCTTTCTTT. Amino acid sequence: CASSDPDENTEAFF.

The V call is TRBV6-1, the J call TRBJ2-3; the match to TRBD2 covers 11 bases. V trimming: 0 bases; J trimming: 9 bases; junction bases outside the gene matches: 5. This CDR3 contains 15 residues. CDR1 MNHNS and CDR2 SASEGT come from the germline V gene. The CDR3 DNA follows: TGTGCCAGCAGTGAAGCTAGCGGGGGGGGAGAAACGCAGTATTTT. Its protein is CASSEASGGGETQYF.

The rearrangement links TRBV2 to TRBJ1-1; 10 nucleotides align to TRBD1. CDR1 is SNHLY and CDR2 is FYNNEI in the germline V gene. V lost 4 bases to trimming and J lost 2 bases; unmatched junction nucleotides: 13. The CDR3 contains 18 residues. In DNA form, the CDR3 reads TGTGCCAGCAGTGCGGGGCGACAGGGGGCGAATATTAACACTGAAGCTTTCTTT. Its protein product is CASSAGRQGANINTEAFF.

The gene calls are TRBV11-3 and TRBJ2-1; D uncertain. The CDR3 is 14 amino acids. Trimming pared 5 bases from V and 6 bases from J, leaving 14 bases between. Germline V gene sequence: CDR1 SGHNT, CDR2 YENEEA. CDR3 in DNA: TGTGCCAGCAGCAACCCGCTGTTGAGCAATGAGCAGTTCTTC. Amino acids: CASSNPLLSNEQFF.

CDR3 DNA sequence: TGCGCCAGCGGGGAGGTTTACGAGCAGTACTTC. Translation: CASGEVYEQYF. The chain is built from TRBV10-2 and TRBJ2-7; a possible D gene is TRBD2 (6 bases). The CDR3 consists of 11 residues. CDR1 WSHSY and CDR2 SAAADI come from the germline V gene. Trimming cost V 8 bases and J 4 bases, with 9 bases left between them.

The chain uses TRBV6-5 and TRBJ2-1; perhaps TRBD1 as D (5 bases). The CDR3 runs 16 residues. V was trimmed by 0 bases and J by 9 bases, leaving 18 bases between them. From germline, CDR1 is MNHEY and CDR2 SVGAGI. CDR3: CASSYSIGLGVGEQFF. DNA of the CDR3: TGTGCCAGCAGTTACTCGATAGGTCTAGGGGTCGGTGAGCAGTTCTTC.

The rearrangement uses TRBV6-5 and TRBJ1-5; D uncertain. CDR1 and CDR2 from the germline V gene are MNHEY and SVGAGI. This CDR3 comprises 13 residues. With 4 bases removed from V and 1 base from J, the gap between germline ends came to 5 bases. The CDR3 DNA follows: TGTGCCAGCAGTTTAAACAGCAATCAGCCCCAGCATTTT. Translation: CASSLNSNQPQHF.

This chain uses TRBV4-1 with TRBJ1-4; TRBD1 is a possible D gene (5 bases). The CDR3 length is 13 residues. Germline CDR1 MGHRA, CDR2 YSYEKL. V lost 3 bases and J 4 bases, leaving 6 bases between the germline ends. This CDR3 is CASSHGGNEKLFF. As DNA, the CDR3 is TGCGCCAGCAGCCACGGGGGTAATGAAAAACTGTTTTTT.

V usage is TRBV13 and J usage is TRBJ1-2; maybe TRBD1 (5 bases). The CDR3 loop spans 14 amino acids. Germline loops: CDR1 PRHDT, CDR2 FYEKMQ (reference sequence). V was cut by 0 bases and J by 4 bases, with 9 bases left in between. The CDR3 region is CASSLGRGSYGYTF. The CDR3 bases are TGTGCCAGCAGCTTAGGGCGGGGCTCCTATGGCTACACCTTC.

CDR3 protein: CASRGSATEQFF. In DNA form, the CDR3 reads TGTGCCAGCCGAGGATCCGCCACTGAGCAGTTCTTC. This chain connects TRBV19 to TRBJ2-1; D gene uncertain. The length of the CDR3 is 12 residues. V dropped 9 bases and J dropped 9 bases, with 15 bases sitting between them. CDR1 LNHDA and CDR2 SQIVND come from the germline V gene (reference sequence).

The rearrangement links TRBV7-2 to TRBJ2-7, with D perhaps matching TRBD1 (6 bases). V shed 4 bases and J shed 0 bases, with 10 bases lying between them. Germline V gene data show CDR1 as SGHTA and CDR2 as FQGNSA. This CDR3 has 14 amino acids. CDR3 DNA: TGTGCCAGCAGCTCCACAGGGTTCTCCTACGAGCAGTACTTC. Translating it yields CASSSTGFSYEQYF.

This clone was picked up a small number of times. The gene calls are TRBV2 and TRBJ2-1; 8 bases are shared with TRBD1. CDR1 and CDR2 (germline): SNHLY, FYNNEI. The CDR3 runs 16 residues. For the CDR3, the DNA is TGTGTGAGAGGGTCCTCTGACAGGGGTTCCTACAATGAGCAGTTCTTC. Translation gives CVRGSSDRGSYNEQFF.

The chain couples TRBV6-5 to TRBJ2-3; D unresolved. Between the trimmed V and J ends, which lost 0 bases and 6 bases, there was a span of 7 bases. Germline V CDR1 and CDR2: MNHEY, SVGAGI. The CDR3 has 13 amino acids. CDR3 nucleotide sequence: TGTGCCAGCAGTTACTCTCACGAGGATACGCAGTATTTT. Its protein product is CASSYSHEDTQYF.

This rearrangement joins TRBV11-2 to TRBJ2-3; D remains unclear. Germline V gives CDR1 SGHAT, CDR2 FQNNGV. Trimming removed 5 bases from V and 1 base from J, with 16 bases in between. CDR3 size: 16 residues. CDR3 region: CASSRAQWLGTDTQYF. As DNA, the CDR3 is TGTGCCAGCAGCCGTGCGCAGTGGTTGGGCACAGATACGCAGTATTTT.

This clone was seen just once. CDR3 sequence: CATSRVIQGLVNEKLFF. CDR3 coding DNA: TGTGCCACCAGCAGAGTTATTCAGGGGCTGGTTAATGAAAAACTGTTTTTT. This chain links TRBV15 with TRBJ1-4; TRBD1 is a possible D gene (6 bases). Deletions cut 1 base from V and 4 bases from J, with 16 bases between. The CDR3 sequence is 17 residues long. The germline gives CDR1 LNHNV, CDR2 YYDKDF (reference sequence).

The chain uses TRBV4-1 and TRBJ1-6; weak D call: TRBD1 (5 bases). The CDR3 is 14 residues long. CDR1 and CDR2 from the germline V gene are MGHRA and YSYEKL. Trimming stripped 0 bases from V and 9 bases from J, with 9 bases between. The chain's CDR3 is CASSQDRGVSPLHF. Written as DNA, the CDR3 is TGCGCCAGCAGCCAAGATCGAGGGGTTTCACCCCTCCACTTT.

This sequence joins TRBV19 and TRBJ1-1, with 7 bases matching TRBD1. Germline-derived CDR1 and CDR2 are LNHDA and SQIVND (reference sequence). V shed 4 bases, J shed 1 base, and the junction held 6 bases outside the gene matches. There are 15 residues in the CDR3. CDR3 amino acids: CASSNTGARNTEAFF. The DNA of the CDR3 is TGTGCCAGTAGTAATACAGGGGCGAGGAACACTGAAGCTTTCTTT.

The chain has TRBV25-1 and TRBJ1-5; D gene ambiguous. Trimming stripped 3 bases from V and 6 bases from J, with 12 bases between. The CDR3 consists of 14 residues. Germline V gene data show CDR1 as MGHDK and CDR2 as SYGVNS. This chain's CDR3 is CASSELGSGQPQHF. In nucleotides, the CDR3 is TGTGCCAGCAGTGAGCTGGGGTCCGGTCAGCCCCAGCATTTT.

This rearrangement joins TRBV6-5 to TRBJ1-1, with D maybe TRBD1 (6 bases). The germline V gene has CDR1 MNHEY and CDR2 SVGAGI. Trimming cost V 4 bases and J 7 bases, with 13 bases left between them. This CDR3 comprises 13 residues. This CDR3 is CASSSQGPVEAFF. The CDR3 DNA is TGTGCCAGCAGTTCTCAGGGGCCCGTTGAAGCTTTCTTT.

The CDR3 DNA sequence: TGTGCCAGCAGTTCCAAGACGCTAGCGGCGCAGTTCTTC. Translation gives CASSSKTLAAQFF. V and J are TRBV6-6 and TRBJ2-1; 7 bases are a match to TRBD2. Per germline, CDR1 MNHNY and CDR2 SVGAGI (reference sequence). Trimming removed 4 bases from V and 12 bases from J; junction bases left unmatched: 9. The CDR3 length is 13 residues.

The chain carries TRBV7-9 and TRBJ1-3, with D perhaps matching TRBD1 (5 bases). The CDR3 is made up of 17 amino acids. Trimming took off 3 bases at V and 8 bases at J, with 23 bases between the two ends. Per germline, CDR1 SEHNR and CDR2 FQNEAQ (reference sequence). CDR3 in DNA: TGTGCCAGCAGCTTTTCGGAGGAGACAGTCGCCTATGACACCATATATTTT. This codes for CASSFSEETVAYDTIYF.

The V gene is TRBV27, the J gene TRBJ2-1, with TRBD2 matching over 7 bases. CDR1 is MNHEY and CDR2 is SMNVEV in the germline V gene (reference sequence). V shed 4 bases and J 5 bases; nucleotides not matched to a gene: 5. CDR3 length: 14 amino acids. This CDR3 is CASSWTRGDNEQFF. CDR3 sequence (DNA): TGTGCCAGCAGTTGGACTAGAGGTGACAATGAGCAGTTCTTC.

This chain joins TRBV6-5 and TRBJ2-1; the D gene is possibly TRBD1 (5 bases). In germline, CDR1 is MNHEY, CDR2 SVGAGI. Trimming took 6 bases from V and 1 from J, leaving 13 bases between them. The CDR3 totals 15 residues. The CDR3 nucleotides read TGTGCCAGCAGCCGGACAAGGTGGTCCTACAATGAGCAGTTCTTC. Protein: CASSRTRWSYNEQFF.

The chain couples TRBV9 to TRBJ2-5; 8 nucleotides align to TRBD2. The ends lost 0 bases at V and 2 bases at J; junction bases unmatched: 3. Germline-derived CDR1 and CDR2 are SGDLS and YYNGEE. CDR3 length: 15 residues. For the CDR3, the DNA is TGTGCCAGCAGCGTAGGGGGCGGGGGGCAAGAGACCCAGTACTTC. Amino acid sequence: CASSVGGGGQETQYF.

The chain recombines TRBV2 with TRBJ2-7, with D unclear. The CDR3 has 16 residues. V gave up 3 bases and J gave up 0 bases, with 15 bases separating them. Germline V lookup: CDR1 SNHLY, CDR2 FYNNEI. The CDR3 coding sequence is TGTGCCAGCAGTGAGTTCGAGTCCCCTAACTCCTACGAGCAGTACTTC. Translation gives CASSEFESPNSYEQYF.

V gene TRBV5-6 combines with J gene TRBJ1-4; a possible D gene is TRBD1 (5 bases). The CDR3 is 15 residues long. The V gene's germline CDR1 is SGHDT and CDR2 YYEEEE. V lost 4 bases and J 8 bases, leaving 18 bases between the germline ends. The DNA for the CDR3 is TGTGCCAGCAGCCAGGCAGCGGGGGTGCACGAAAAACTGTTTTTT. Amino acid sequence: CASSQAAGVHEKLFF.

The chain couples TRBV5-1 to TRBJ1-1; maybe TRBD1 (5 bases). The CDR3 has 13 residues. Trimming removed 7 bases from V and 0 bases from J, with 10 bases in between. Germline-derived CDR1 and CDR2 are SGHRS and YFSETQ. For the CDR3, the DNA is TGCGCCAGCTCCGACAGTATGAACACTGAAGCTTTCTTT. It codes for CASSDSMNTEAFF.

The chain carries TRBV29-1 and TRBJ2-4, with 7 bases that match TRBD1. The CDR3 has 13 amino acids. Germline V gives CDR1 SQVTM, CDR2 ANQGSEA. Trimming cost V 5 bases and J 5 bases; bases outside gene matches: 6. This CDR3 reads CSVRTGLENIQYF. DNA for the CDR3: TGCAGCGTTCGGACAGGCCTAGAAAACATTCAGTACTTC.

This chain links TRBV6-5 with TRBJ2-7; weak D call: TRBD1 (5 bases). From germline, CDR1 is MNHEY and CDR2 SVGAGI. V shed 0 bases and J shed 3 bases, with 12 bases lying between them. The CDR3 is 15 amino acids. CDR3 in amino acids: CASSYSTEQDYEQYF. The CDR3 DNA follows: TGTGCCAGCAGTTACTCGACGGAACAGGACTACGAGCAGTACTTC.

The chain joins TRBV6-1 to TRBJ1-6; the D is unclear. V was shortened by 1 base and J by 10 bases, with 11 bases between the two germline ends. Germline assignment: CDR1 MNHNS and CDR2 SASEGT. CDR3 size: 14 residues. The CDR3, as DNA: TGTGCCAGCAGTGAAGGGGAAGGGTACTCACCCCTCCACTTT. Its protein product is CASSEGEGYSPLHF.